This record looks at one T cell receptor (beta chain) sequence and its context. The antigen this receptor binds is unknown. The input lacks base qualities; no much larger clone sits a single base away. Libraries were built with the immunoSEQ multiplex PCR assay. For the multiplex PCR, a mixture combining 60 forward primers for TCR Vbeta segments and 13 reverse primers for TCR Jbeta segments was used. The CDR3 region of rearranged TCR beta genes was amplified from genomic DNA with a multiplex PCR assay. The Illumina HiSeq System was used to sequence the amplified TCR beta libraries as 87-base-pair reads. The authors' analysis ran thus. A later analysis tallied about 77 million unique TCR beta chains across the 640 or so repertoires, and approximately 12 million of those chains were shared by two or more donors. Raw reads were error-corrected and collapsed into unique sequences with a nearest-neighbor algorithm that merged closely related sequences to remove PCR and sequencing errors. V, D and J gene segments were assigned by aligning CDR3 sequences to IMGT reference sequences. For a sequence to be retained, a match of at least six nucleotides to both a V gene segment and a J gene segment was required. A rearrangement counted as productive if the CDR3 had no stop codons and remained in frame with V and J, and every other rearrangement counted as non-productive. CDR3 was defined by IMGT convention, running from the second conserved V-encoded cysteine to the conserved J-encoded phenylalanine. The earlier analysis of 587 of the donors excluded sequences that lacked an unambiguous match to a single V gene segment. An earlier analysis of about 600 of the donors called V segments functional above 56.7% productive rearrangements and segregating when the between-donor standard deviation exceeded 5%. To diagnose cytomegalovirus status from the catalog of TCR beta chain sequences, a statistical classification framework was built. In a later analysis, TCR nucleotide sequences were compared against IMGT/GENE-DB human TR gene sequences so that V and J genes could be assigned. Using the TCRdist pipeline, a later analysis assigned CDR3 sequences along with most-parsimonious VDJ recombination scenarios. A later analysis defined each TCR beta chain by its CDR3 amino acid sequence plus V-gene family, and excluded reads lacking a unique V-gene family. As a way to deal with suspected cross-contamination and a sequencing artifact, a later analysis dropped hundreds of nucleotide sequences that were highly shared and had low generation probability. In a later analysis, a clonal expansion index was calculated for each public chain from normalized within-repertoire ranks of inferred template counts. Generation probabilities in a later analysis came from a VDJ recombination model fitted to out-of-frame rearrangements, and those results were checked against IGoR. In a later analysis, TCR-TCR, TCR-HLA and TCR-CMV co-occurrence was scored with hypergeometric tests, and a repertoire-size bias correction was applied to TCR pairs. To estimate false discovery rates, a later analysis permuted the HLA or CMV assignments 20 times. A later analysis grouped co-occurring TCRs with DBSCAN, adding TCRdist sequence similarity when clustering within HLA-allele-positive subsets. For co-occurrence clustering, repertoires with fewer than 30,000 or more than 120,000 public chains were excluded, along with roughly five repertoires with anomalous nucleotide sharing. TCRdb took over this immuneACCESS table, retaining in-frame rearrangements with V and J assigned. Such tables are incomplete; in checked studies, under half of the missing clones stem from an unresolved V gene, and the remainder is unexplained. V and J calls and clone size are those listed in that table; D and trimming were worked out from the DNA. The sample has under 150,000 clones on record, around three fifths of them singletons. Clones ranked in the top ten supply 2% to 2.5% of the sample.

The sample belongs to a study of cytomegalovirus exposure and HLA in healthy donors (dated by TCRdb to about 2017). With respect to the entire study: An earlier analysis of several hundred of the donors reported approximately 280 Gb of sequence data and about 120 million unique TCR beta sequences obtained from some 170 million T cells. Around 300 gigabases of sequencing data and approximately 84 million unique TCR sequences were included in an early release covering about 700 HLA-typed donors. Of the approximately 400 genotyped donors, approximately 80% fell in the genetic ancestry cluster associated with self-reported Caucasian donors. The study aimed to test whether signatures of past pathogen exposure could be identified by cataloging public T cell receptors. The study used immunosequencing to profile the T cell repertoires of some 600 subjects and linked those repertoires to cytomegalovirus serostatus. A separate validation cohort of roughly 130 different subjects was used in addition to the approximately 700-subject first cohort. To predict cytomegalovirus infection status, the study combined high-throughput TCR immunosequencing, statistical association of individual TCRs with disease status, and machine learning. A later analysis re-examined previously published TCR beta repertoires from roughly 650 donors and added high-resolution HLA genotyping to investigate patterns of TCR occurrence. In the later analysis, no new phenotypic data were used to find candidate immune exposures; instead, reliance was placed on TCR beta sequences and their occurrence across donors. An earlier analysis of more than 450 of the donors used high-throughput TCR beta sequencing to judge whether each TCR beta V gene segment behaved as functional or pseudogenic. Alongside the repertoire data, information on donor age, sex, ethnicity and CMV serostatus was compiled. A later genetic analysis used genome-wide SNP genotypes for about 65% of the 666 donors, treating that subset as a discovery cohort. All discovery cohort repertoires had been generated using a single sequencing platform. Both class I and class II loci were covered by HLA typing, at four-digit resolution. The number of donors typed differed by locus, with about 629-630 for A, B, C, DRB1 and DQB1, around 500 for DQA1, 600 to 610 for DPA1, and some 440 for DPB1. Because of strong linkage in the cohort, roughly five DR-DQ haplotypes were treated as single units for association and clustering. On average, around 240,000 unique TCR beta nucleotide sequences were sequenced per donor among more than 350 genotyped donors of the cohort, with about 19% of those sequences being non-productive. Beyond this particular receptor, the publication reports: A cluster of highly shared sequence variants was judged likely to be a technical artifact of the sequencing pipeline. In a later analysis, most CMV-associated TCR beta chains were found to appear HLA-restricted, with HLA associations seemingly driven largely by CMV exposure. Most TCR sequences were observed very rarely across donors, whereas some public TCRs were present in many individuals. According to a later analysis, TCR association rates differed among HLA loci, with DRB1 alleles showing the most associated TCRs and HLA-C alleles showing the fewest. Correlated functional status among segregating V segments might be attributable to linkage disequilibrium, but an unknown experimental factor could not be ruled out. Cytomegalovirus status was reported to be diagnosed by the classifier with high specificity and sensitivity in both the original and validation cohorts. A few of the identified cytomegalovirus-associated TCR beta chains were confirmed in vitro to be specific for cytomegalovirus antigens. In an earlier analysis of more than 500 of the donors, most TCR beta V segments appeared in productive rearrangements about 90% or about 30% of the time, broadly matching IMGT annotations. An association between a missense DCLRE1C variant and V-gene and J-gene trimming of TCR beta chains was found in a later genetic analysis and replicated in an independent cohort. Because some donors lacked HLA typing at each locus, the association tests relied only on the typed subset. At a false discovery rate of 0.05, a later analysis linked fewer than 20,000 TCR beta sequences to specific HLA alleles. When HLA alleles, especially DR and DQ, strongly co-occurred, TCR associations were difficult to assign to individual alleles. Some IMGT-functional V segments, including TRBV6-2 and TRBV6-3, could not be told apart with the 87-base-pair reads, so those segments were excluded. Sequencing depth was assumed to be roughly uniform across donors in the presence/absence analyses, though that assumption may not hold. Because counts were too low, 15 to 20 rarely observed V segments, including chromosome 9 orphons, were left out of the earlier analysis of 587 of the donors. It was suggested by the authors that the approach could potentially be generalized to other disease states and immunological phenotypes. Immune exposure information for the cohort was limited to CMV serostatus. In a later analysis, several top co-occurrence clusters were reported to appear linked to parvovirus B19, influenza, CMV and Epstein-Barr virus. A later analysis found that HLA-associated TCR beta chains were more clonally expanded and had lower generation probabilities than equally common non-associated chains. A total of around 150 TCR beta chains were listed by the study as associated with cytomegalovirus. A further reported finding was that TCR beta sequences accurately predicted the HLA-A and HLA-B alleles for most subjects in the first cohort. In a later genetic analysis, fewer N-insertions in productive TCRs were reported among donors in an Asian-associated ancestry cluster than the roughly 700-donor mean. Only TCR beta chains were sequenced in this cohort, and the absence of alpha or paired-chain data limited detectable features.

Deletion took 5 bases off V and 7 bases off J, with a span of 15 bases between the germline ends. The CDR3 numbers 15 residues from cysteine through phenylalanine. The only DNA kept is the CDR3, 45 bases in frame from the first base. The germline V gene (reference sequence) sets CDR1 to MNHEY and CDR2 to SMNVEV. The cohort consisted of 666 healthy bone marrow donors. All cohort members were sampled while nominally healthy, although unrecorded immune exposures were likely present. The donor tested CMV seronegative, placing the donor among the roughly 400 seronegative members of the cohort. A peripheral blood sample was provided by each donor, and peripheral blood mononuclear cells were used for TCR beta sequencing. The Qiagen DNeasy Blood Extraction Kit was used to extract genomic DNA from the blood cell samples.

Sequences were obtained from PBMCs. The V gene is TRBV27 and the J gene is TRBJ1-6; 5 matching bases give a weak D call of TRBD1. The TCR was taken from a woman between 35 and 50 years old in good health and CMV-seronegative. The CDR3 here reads CASSPPTGLNSPLHF. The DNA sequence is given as TGTGCCAGCAGTCCGCCCACAGGTCTCAATTCACCCCTCCACTTT.